A single sample is the source of the 30 T cell receptor beta chains below, sequenced in a study of T cells after somatic rescue of genetic block. Method: immunoSEQ multiplex PCR; TCRdb's copy keeps in-frame clones and lacks some. The repertoire consists of tens of thousands of clones, with roughly 93% occurring once and the leading ten covering approximately 2.9%. The material sequenced was peripheral blood mononuclear cells (PBMCs). Receptor source: a man aged 25-45 years.

The V gene is TRBV9, the J gene TRBJ1-2; the D is unclear. Trimming removed 7 bases from V and 0 bases from J, with 4 bases in between. This CDR3 has 11 amino acids. Germline CDR1 SGDLS, CDR2 YYNGEE. The CDR3, as DNA: TGTGCCAGCTCAGCTAACTATGGCTACACCTTC. Amino acids: CASSANYGYTF.

The genes are TRBV5-8 and TRBJ2-2, with D tentatively TRBD2 (6 bases). This CDR3 has 16 residues. CDR1 and CDR2 from the germline V gene are SGHTS and YDEGEE. V dropped 1 base and J dropped 2 bases, with 12 bases sitting between them. For the CDR3, the DNA is TGTGCCAGCAGCTTGTCCGGGAGAGTAAACACCGGGGAGCTGTTTTTT. Residues: CASSLSGRVNTGELFF.

The chain couples TRBV7-9 to TRBJ2-5, with TRBD1 matching over 7 bases. Germline-derived CDR1 and CDR2 are SEHNR and FQNEAQ (reference sequence). Trimming cost V 1 base and J 7 bases; bases outside gene matches: 9. The length of the CDR3 is 15 residues. The CDR3 DNA is TGTGCCAGCAGCTTAGATTCGCGACAGGGTGGGACCCAGTACTTC. Its protein is CASSLDSRQGGTQYF.

The V call is TRBV18, the J call TRBJ2-3; 7 nucleotides align to TRBD1. Germline trimming cut 0 bases from V and 2 bases from J; bases unmatched to any gene: 8. Germline assignment: CDR1 KGHSH and CDR2 LQKENI. The CDR3 contains 17 residues. The DNA for the CDR3 is TGTGCCAGCTCACCACCTGTGGGACAGAAGAACACAGATACGCAGTATTTT. Translating it yields CASSPPVGQKNTDTQYF.

V and J are TRBV7-2 and TRBJ2-7; 11 positions match TRBD2. The germline V gene encodes CDR1 SGHTA and CDR2 FQGNSA. V dropped 1 base and J dropped 13; count of bases not matched to a gene: 18. This CDR3 is 17 amino acids long. CDR3 DNA: TGTGCCAGCAGCTTAGTCACTAGCGGGAGACTAGGAGGCGAGCTATACTTC. This gives the protein CASSLVTSGRLGGELYF.

The chain uses TRBV4-2 and TRBJ2-3; unclear D gene. This CDR3 has 12 amino acids. CDR1 is LGHNA and CDR2 is YNFKEQ in the germline V gene. Trimming cost V 4 bases and J 11 bases, with 13 bases left between them. CDR3: CASSLELRKQYF. The CDR3 nucleotides are TGTGCCAGCAGCCTAGAACTGAGAAAGCAGTATTTT.

V and J are TRBV2 and TRBJ2-7; a possible D gene is TRBD2 (6 bases). Trimming shortened V by 3 bases and J by 4 bases, and 13 bases separated the two germline ends. The CDR3 totals 14 residues. Germline V lookup: CDR1 SNHLY, CDR2 FYNNEI. CDR3 in amino acids: CASSDLAMRYEQYF. The CDR3 DNA reads as TGTGCCAGCAGTGATCTAGCGATGAGGTACGAGCAGTACTTC.

The chain uses TRBV7-9 and TRBJ2-3, with D possibly being TRBD2 (7 bases). The V and J ends lost 3 bases and 0 bases respectively, with 19 bases between them. The CDR3 has 18 residues. The germline CDR1 and CDR2 sequences are SEHNR and FQNEAQ (reference sequence). The CDR3 loop is CASSFHGRGPFSTDTQYF. DNA of the CDR3: TGTGCCAGCAGCTTTCATGGGCGGGGGCCCTTTAGCACAGATACGCAGTATTTT.

The gene calls are TRBV19 and TRBJ1-4; D uncertain. This CDR3 comprises 16 residues. V was shortened by 3 bases and J by 12 bases, with 23 bases between the two germline ends. Germline lookup yields CDR1 LNHDA and CDR2 SQIVND (reference sequence). The CDR3 sequence is CASSIASGGLRRELFF. The CDR3 nucleotides read TGTGCCAGTAGTATCGCCTCAGGAGGCCTCCGAAGGGAACTGTTTTTT. Variable domain in full (rest from reference TRBV19 and TRBJ1-4): DGGITQSPKYLFRKEGQNVTLSCEQNLNHDAMYWYRQDPGQGLRLIYYSQIVNDFQKGDIAEGYSVSREKKESFPLTVTSAQKNPTAFYLCASSIASGGLRRELFFGSGTQLSVL.

The rearrangement links TRBV6-5 to TRBJ2-2; 8 positions agree with TRBD1. Germline CDR1 and CDR2: MNHEY and SVGAGI. The CDR3 sequence is 15 residues long. V shed 6 bases, J shed 0 bases, and the junction held 3 bases outside the gene matches. This chain's CDR3 is CASSPGGANTGELFF. As DNA, the CDR3 is TGTGCCAGCAGCCCAGGGGGCGCGAACACCGGGGAGCTGTTTTTT.

This chain connects TRBV19 to TRBJ1-1; D is ambiguous. V was trimmed by 6 bases and J by 5 bases, leaving 7 bases between them. The CDR3 is 11 residues long. Germline-derived CDR1 and CDR2 are LNHDA and SQIVND (reference sequence). CDR3 nucleotides: TGTGCCAGTAGGTCGTGGACTGAAGCTTTCTTT. Translated: CASRSWTEAFF. The full variable domain, in which reference TRBV19 and TRBJ1-1 provide the parts outside the CDR3, is DGGITQSPKYLFRKEGQNVTLSCEQNLNHDAMYWYRQDPGQGLRLIYYSQIVNDFQKGDIAEGYSVSREKKESFPLTVTSAQKNPTAFYLCASRSWTEAFFGQGTRLTVV.

The gene calls are TRBV5-1 and TRBJ1-1; TRBD1 is a possible D gene (5 bases). Germline-derived CDR1 and CDR2 are SGHRS and YFSETQ. CDR3 length equals 13 residues. The V gene lost 3 bases and the J gene lost 4 bases, with 10 bases spanning the gap. This chain's CDR3 is CASSWDGATEAFF. For the CDR3, the DNA is TGCGCCAGCAGCTGGGACGGCGCCACTGAAGCTTTCTTT.

The genes are TRBV6-6 and TRBJ2-2; TRBD1 agrees at 8 bases. The CDR3 is made up of 13 amino acids. Trimming took 5 bases from V and 4 from J; bases not matched to a gene: 0. Per germline, CDR1 MNHNY and CDR2 SVGAGI (reference sequence). CDR3: CASSDRGTGELFF. CDR3 coding DNA: TGTGCCAGCAGTGACAGGGGCACCGGGGAGCTGTTTTTT.

This sequence joins TRBV5-6 and TRBJ2-7; D perhaps matches TRBD1 (5 bases). In germline, CDR1 is SGHDT, CDR2 YYEEEE. V shed 0 bases and J shed 4 bases, with 17 bases lying between them. CDR3 size: 16 residues. The CDR3 DNA follows: TGTGCCAGCAGCTTGGTTCCCAGACAGAAGAAATACGAGCAGTACTTC. It yields the protein CASSLVPRQKKYEQYF.

This clone was recorded only once. The rearrangement joins TRBV11-2 to TRBJ2-3, with D perhaps TRBD1 (6 bases). The CDR3 has 16 residues. With 1 base removed from V and 6 bases from J, the gap between germline ends came to 17 bases. Germline loops: CDR1 SGHAT, CDR2 FQNNGV. The CDR3 loop is CASSLGGGVNTDTQYF. CDR3 nucleotides: TGTGCCAGCAGCTTAGGAGGGGGTGTCAACACGGATACGCAGTATTTT.

V is TRBV4-1 and J is TRBJ1-5; D is ambiguous. V was pared by 4 bases and J by 0 bases, with 22 bases between. The length of the CDR3 is 19 residues. Per germline, CDR1 MGHRA and CDR2 YSYEKL. CDR3 coding DNA: TGCGCCAGCAGCCCAGGCCATCAAGGACGGTCATATAGCAATCAGCCCCAGCATTTT. It translates to CASSPGHQGRSYSNQPQHF.

This chain uses TRBV4-3 with TRBJ1-5, with unresolved D. The CDR3 length is 14 residues. V was clipped by 4 bases and J by 5 bases, with 12 bases between them. Germline values: CDR1 LGHNA, CDR2 YSLEER. CDR3 loop: CASSPRPGDQPQHF. CDR3 DNA: TGCGCCAGCAGCCCTAGACCCGGGGATCAGCCCCAGCATTTT.

The chain joins TRBV5-1 to TRBJ1-3; D is unresolved. Germline values: CDR1 SGHRS, CDR2 YFSETQ. Between the trimmed V and J ends, which lost 0 bases and 4 bases, there was a span of 8 bases. The CDR3 sequence is 14 residues long. The CDR3 nucleotides read TGCGCCAGCAGCTTGGAGGGTGACGGAAACACCATATATTTT. Protein sequence: CASSLEGDGNTIYF.

This clone showed up just once. V gene TRBV18 combines with J gene TRBJ2-1; weak D call: TRBD1 (5 bases). This CDR3 is 12 amino acids long. Germline values: CDR1 KGHSH, CDR2 LQKENI. V shed 3 bases and J shed 9 bases, with 9 bases lying between them. The CDR3 nucleotides read TGTGCCAGCTCACCTGGAAGGGGTGAGCAGTTCTTC. As protein: CASSPGRGEQFF. The variable domain in full, with the rest retrieved from reference TRBV18 and TRBJ2-1, is NAGVMQNPRHLVRRRGQEARLRCSPMKGHSHVYWYRQLPEEGLKFMVYLQKENIIDESGMPKERFSAEFPKEGPSILRIQQVVRGDSAAYFCASSPGRGEQFFGPGTRLTVL.

This chain connects TRBV6-5 to TRBJ1-2; tentative D call: TRBD1 (5 bases). V shed 4 bases and J shed 4 bases, with 16 bases lying between them. In germline, CDR1 is MNHEY, CDR2 SVGAGI. The CDR3 loop spans 15 amino acids. This chain's CDR3 is CASSSPGQGGYGYTF. The CDR3 DNA follows: TGTGCCAGCAGTTCCCCGGGGCAGGGAGGCTATGGCTACACCTTC.

This clone was recorded a few times. The chain joins TRBV10-3 to TRBJ1-6; 8 positions agree with TRBD1. Trimming removed 10 bases from V and 5 bases from J; junction bases left unmatched: 4. The CDR3 spans 13 residues. From germline, CDR1 is ENHRY and CDR2 SYGVKD. In nucleotides, the CDR3 is TGTGCCACAAGGACAGGGAATAATTCACCCCTCCACTTT. Translated: CATRTGNNSPLHF.

The rearrangement uses TRBV15 and TRBJ1-2; 11 bases are a match to TRBD1. CDR1 LNHNV and CDR2 YYDKDF come from the germline V gene (reference sequence). J was trimmed by 3 bases and V by 6 bases; bases with no gene match: 3. The CDR3 length is 14 residues. The CDR3 DNA follows: TGTGCCACCAGTCGGACAGGGGGCCACTATGGCTACACCTTC. It specifies CATSRTGGHYGYTF.

This rearrangement joins TRBV11-2 to TRBJ2-7; D ambiguous. V lost 5 bases to trimming and J lost 0 bases, with 5 bases between them. The CDR3 is 12 amino acids. Germline assignment: CDR1 SGHAT and CDR2 FQNNGV. This chain's CDR3 is CASSLSSYEQYF. The CDR3 DNA is TGTGCCAGCAGCCTCAGCTCCTACGAGCAGTACTTC.

The CDR3 loop reads CASSPWTSQETQYF. The CDR3 DNA sequence: TGTGCCAGCAGCCCCTGGACAAGCCAAGAGACCCAGTACTTC. This chain connects TRBV27 to TRBJ2-5; a weak D match, TRBD1 (5 bases). The CDR3 has 14 amino acids. Germline V gene data show CDR1 as MNHEY and CDR2 as SMNVEV (reference sequence). V lost 6 bases to trimming and J lost 1 base, with 12 bases between them.

The sample holds one count of this clone. The rearrangement joins TRBV30 to TRBJ1-5, with D perhaps TRBD1 (5 bases). The CDR3 spans 14 residues. Trimming took off 5 bases at V and 5 bases at J, with 16 bases between the two ends. The germline CDR1 and CDR2 sequences are GTSNPN and SVGIG (reference sequence). The DNA of the CDR3 is TGTGCCTGGGCTAACGGAGGAGGGGATCAGCCCCAGCATTTT. Protein sequence: CAWANGGGDQPQHF.

The rearrangement joins TRBV10-2 to TRBJ2-5; 8 nucleotides line up with TRBD1. Germline V gene data show CDR1 as WSHSY and CDR2 as SAAADI. The V gene end was trimmed by 2 bases and the J gene end by 1 base; junction bases not matched to a gene: 12. The CDR3 has 18 amino acids. The CDR3: CASSEPTKGTGSQETQYF. The DNA of the CDR3 is TGCGCCAGCAGTGAGCCCACCAAGGGGACAGGTAGCCAAGAGACCCAGTACTTC.

This clone was seen just once. The rearrangement links TRBV27 to TRBJ2-7; the match to TRBD1 covers 7 bases. The CDR3 has 13 amino acids. The trim removed 5 bases at V and 3 bases at J, leaving 4 bases unmatched. Germline lookup yields CDR1 MNHEY and CDR2 SMNVEV (reference sequence). The CDR3 spells CASSRTGLYEQYF. The CDR3 DNA follows: TGTGCCAGCAGTCGGACAGGTCTCTACGAGCAGTACTTC.

The chain couples TRBV28 to TRBJ1-3; the D is unclear. CDR1 is MDHEN, CDR2 SYDVKM, per germline. Trimming took 6 bases from V and 5 from J, leaving 11 bases between them. The CDR3 totals 13 residues. Here the CDR3 reads CASSLVTRNTIYF. CDR3 coding DNA: TGTGCCAGCAGCCTCGTGACCCGAAACACCATATATTTT.

The chain carries TRBV4-1 and TRBJ2-1, with D possibly matching TRBD2 (5 bases). CDR3 length equals 16 residues. Per the germline V gene, CDR1 is MGHRA and CDR2 is YSYEKL. The ends were cut back, 7 bases at V and 2 bases at J, with 18 bases in the middle. The CDR3 region has the DNA TGCGCCAGCAACTCCGGGCAAACTAGACCCTACAATGAGCAGTTCTTC. It is translated as CASNSGQTRPYNEQFF.

This chain links TRBV28 with TRBJ2-3; 11 bases map to TRBD2. J lost 0 bases, V lost 4 bases, and 6 bases had no gene match. Germline CDR1 MDHEN, CDR2 SYDVKM. CDR3 length: 17 amino acids. In DNA form, the CDR3 reads TGTGCCAGCAGTTCTAGCGGGAGGAGGGGGAGCACAGATACGCAGTATTTT. Residues: CASSSSGRRGSTDTQYF.